The rows below give T cell receptor beta chains drawn from one sample of a study of blood T cell repertoires in COVID-19. TCRdb's copy holds only in-frame clones and misses some; the assay was immunoSEQ multiplex PCR. The repertoire has 210,000 or so clones, approximately 80% of them found once; the top ten carry 7.5% to 9%. Sequenced input: peripheral blood. These receptors originate from a woman older than 75 with COVID-19, enrolled during active disease. Both conserved end residues are part of each CDR3. Each record gives: V gene, D gene, clone size, J gene, CDR3 DNA, CDR3 protein. The D gene is left open where the match is weak. The size field is filled for only some rows; it gives once, few, many or a size class.

v_gene: TRBV19
d_gene: TRBD1
abundance: .
j_gene: TRBJ2-7
CDR3nt: TGTGCCAGTAGTACGACAGGGACCAGGGTAACGGAGCAGTACTTC
CDR3aa: CASSTTGTRVTEQYF

v_gene: TRBV19
d_gene: .
abundance: .
j_gene: TRBJ2-2
CDR3nt: TGTGCCAGTTCGCCGGGACTTAACACCGGGGAGCTGTTTTTT
CDR3aa: CASSPGLNTGELFF

v_gene: TRBV3-1/TRBV3-2
d_gene: TRBD2
abundance: .
j_gene: TRBJ2-1
CDR3nt: TGTGCCAGCAGCCAAGTGGCGGGAGGGAAGAATGAGCAGTTCTTC
CDR3aa: CASSQVAGGKNEQFF

v_gene: TRBV29-1
d_gene: .
abundance: .
j_gene: TRBJ2-1
CDR3nt: TGCAGCTTCGGGACACTCGATGAGCAGTTCTTC
CDR3aa: CSFGTLDEQFF

v_gene: TRBV7-2
d_gene: TRBD1
abundance: .
j_gene: TRBJ1-2
CDR3nt: TGTGCCAGCAGCTTAGGAGGGACAGGGGGTAATGGCTACACCTTC
CDR3aa: CASSLGGTGGNGYTF

v_gene: TRBV9
d_gene: .
abundance: .
j_gene: TRBJ2-1
CDR3nt: TGTGCCAGCAGCGCCTCACTGGGGGCCTATGAGCAGTTCTTC
CDR3aa: CASSASLGAYEQFF

v_gene: TRBV19
d_gene: .
abundance: .
j_gene: TRBJ2-1
CDR3nt: TGTGCCAGTAGTATAGTCACGTGGGGTTTTGGACGGGTTGGGAGCTACAATGAGCAGTTCTTC
CDR3aa: CASSIVTWGFGRVGSYNEQFF

v_gene: TRBV27
d_gene: TRBD1
abundance: .
j_gene: TRBJ1-2
CDR3nt: TGTGCCAGCAGTCGCAGGACAGGGCGAATGTATGGCTACACCTTC
CDR3aa: CASSRRTGRMYGYTF

v_gene: TRBV2
d_gene: TRBD1
abundance: .
j_gene: TRBJ1-1
CDR3nt: TGTGCCAGCAGCGCCGCCGGGACAGGGGCTACTGAAGCTTTCTTT
CDR3aa: CASSAAGTGATEAFF

v_gene: TRBV4-1
d_gene: TRBD1
abundance: .
j_gene: TRBJ1-2
CDR3nt: TGCGCCAGCAGTCCGGACAGGGGGCGAGGTGGCTACACCTTC
CDR3aa: CASSPDRGRGGYTF

v_gene: TRBV10-3
d_gene: .
abundance: .
j_gene: TRBJ2-3
CDR3nt: TGTGCCACCGGACTTAGCGGTAGCACAGATACGCAGTATTTT
CDR3aa: CATGLSGSTDTQYF

v_gene: TRBV19
d_gene: .
abundance: .
j_gene: TRBJ2-2
CDR3nt: TGTGCCAGTAACGCAGAGAACACCGGGGAGCTGTTTTTT
CDR3aa: CASNAENTGELFF

v_gene: TRBV5-6
d_gene: .
abundance: .
j_gene: TRBJ1-2
CDR3nt: TGTGCCAGCAGCCAATGGACAAGGTTGGGCTATGGCTACACCTTC
CDR3aa: CASSQWTRLGYGYTF

v_gene: TRBV7-9
d_gene: .
abundance: .
j_gene: TRBJ1-2
CDR3nt: TGTGCCAGCAGCTTTGGGGGCCGGCACATCGGTGGCTACACCTTC
CDR3aa: CASSFGGRHIGGYTF

v_gene: TRBV7-8
d_gene: TRBD2
abundance: .
j_gene: TRBJ2-7
CDR3nt: TGTGCCAGCAGCTTAGGCCGGGGACTAGCGGGAGGGCCGCGGTCCTACGAGCAGTACTTC
CDR3aa: CASSLGRGLAGGPRSYEQYF

v_gene: TRBV28
d_gene: .
abundance: .
j_gene: TRBJ2-1
CDR3nt: TGTGCCAGCAGTCCGACGGGGTATCGGCGTCATGAGCAGTTCTTC
CDR3aa: CASSPTGYRRHEQFF

v_gene: TRBV6-5
d_gene: .
abundance: .
j_gene: TRBJ1-6
CDR3nt: TGTGCCAGCAGTTACTCGAGCTGGTTGAATTCACCCCTCCACTTT
CDR3aa: CASSYSSWLNSPLHF

v_gene: TRBV27
d_gene: TRBD1
abundance: .
j_gene: TRBJ2-1
CDR3nt: TGTGCCAGCAGTTACCTGAGTTGGGACAGGGTGGATGAGCAGTTCTTC
CDR3aa: CASSYLSWDRVDEQFF

v_gene: TRBV9
d_gene: .
abundance: .
j_gene: TRBJ1-1
CDR3nt: TGTGCCAGCAGCGTAGGGACCAGCCGGGGGAACACTGAAGCTTTCTTT
CDR3aa: CASSVGTSRGNTEAFF

v_gene: TRBV2
d_gene: TRBD1
abundance: .
j_gene: TRBJ1-6
CDR3nt: TGTGCCAGCAGCAGACAGGGGGCGGGGAATTCACCCCTCCACTTT
CDR3aa: CASSRQGAGNSPLHF

v_gene: TRBV19
d_gene: .
abundance: .
j_gene: TRBJ2-3
CDR3nt: TGTGCCAGTAGGTCCCCTTCCCTAGCAGATACGCAGTATTTT
CDR3aa: CASRSPSLADTQYF

v_gene: TRBV5-5
d_gene: .
abundance: .
j_gene: TRBJ1-2
CDR3nt: TGTGCCAGCCAACAGGCGAACTATGGCTACACCTTC
CDR3aa: CASQQANYGYTF

v_gene: TRBV10-2
d_gene: TRBD2
abundance: once
j_gene: TRBJ2-7
CDR3nt: TGCGCCAGCAGCCCGACTAGCGGCTACGAGCAGTACTTC
CDR3aa: CASSPTSGYEQYF